The sequence of this T cell receptor (beta chain) was determined in a study of cytomegalovirus exposure and HLA in healthy donors. Germline V gene sequence: CDR1 SGHRS, CDR2 YFSETQ. The CDR3 contains 14 residues. Trimming cost V 3 bases and J 6 bases; bases outside gene matches: 5. Primers: 60 Vbeta forward and 13 Jbeta reverse. Here immunoSEQ multiplex PCR was the method, and the copy in TCRdb shows in-frame clones only, minus some. This sample has some 200,000 clones, with around 79% found just once. This TCR was recovered from a girl aged 10-17 years in good health and CMV-seropositive. Sequencing was done on a sample of PBMCs. The J gene is TRBJ1-5, the V gene TRBV5-1, with TRBD1 matching 8 bases. In nucleotides, the CDR3 is TGCGCCAGCAGCTACACAGGACAGGGTCAGCCCCAGCATTTT. Residues: CASSYTGQGQPQHF.